This T cell receptor beta chain was observed in a study of blood T cell repertoires in COVID-19 (dated by TCRdb to about 2020). Broadly, across the study: Samples covering the acute and convalescent phases of COVID-19 were provided by collaborators in the United States, Italy and Spain. The prospective study material was composed of cDNA or gDNA derived from T cells, B-cell-depleted T cells, or PBMCs. Subjects who had been exposed to COVID-19, were actively infected with it, or had recovered from it provided the deeply sampled blood TCRbeta repertoires that made up the dataset. The repertoires were made available in a free public database intended to serve as a resource for research on the immune response to SARS-CoV-2. Samples came from the ongoing ImmuneRACE study (first 160 participants) plus 1,254 subjects from 6 global collaborators. Sample metadata almost always included a de-identified subject ID, COVID-19 status, age in years and sex. Where available, HLA class I and class II types were obtained from metadata supplied by the sample provider rather than from assay-based typing.

The collaborating institutions used their own protocols to collect whole blood in K2EDTA tubes. For TCRbeta analysis, collaborators shipped samples in one of three forms: frozen whole blood, isolated PBMCs, or DNA extracted from either of those sample types. Concerning this clone itself: This clone's antigen is unknown. One base away there is no much larger clone; base qualities are not given.

TCRbeta CDR3 regions were amplified from genomic DNA by means of the immunoSEQ Assay, a bias-controlled multiplex PCR. The authors' pipeline ran thus. The number of nucleated cells in each sample was estimated from the amplification of reference gene primers within the assay. To quantify the absolute abundance of each unique TCRbeta CDR3 rearrangement, sequence reads were collapsed and filtered. For each sample, productive Simpson clonality was calculated by taking the square root of Simpson's diversity index across productive rearrangements. TCRdb took this table from immuneACCESS and kept in-frame rearrangements with V and J called. Such tables lack part of the clones; where checked against another copy, unresolved V genes explain under half of the gap, and the rest is unexplained. Clone size and V and J calls were adopted from that table, with D and trimming inferred from the DNA. This sample comprises about 55,000 clones, over 75% of them detected only once. In total, the top ten clones hold 5.5% to 7.5% of the sample.

Overall study results and their limits: The quantity of clinical and demographic metadata differed by source and by participant and was supplied without curation.

This receptor was obtained from a middle-aged man with acute or convalescent COVID-19. Specimen: peripheral blood.

CDR3 region: CASSPAPGREAYNEQFF. DNA sequence: TGTGCCAGTAGTCCCGCCCCGGGGCGGGAGGCCTACAATGAGCAGTTCTTC. The V and J genes are TRBV19 and TRBJ2-1; 8 central nucleotides agree with TRBD2. V is cut back by 5 bases and J by 2 bases, with 11 bases in the junction unmatched. The germline V gene encodes CDR1 LNHDA and CDR2 SQIVND (reference sequence). Counted from cysteine to phenylalanine, this CDR3 has 17 amino acids. Only the CDR3 DNA stays, 51 bases, in frame from base 1.